Below, 23 T cell receptor beta chains from the same sample are listed, as sequenced in a study of cytomegalovirus exposure and HLA in healthy donors. A multiplex PCR was run with 60 Vbeta primers and 13 Jbeta primers. Here immunoSEQ multiplex PCR was the method, and the copy in TCRdb shows in-frame clones only, minus some. The repertoire has approximately 200,000 clones, 79% of them found once; the top ten carry less than 2%. The sequencing sample was made of PBMCs. The receptors shown here come from a girl aged 5-17 years in good health and CMV-seropositive.

The chain links TRBV7-8 to TRBJ1-5; D might be TRBD1 (5 bases). The CDR3 has 17 residues. Trimming removed 1 base from V and 7 bases from J, with 20 bases in between. Germline CDR1 is SGHVS and CDR2 is FQNEAQ. In DNA form, the CDR3 reads TGTGCCAGCAGCTTAGGGGAATTTAGGGGCGCGGAGCAGCCCCAGCATTTT. This codes for CASSLGEFRGAEQPQHF.

The J gene is TRBJ1-2, the V gene TRBV4-1, with a possible D match to TRBD1 (6 bases). Looked up from germline, CDR1 is MGHRA and CDR2 is YSYEKL. The CDR3 runs to 15 residues. Trimming shortened V by 1 base and J by 5 bases, and 14 bases separated the two germline ends. The CDR3 protein is CASSQVQGGNYGYTF. The CDR3 coding sequence is TGCGCCAGCAGCCAAGTACAGGGTGGGAATTATGGCTACACCTTC.

The J gene is TRBJ1-1, the V gene TRBV6-4; 7 nucleotides align to TRBD1. The V gene's germline CDR1 is MRHNA and CDR2 SNTAGT. This CDR3 region has 14 residues. J was trimmed by 4 bases and V by 3 bases; bases with no gene match: 5. CDR3 coding DNA: TGTGCCAGCAGTGAGCAGGGGGGCGTCACTGAAGCTTTCTTT. Translating it yields CASSEQGGVTEAFF.

The chain couples TRBV29-1 to TRBJ2-7; D possibly corresponds to TRBD2 (6 bases). The CDR3 has 11 amino acids. CDR1 SQVTM and CDR2 ANQGSEA come from the germline V gene. V was clipped by 7 bases and J by 9 bases, with 16 bases between them. CDR3 coding DNA: TGCAGCGGCGAAACCGGGACTGTGCAGTACTTC. Its translation is CSGETGTVQYF.

The chain uses TRBV5-8 and TRBJ1-2; D unresolved. The CDR3 sequence is 14 residues long. V dropped 2 bases and J dropped 0 bases, with 8 bases sitting between them. Germline V gene sequence: CDR1 SGHTS, CDR2 YDEGEE. The DNA for the CDR3 is TGTGCCAGCAGCTTCCCGACATCTAACTATGGCTACACCTTC. Amino acid sequence: CASSFPTSNYGYTF.

V and J are TRBV5-1 and TRBJ2-5, with a weak D call TRBD2 (6 bases). Looked up from germline, CDR1 is SGHRS and CDR2 is YFSETQ. The CDR3 length is 12 residues. The V end was cut by 9 bases, the J end by 2 bases, with 11 bases between. The CDR3 nucleotides read TGCGCCACCTCTAGCGATCAAGAGACCCAGTACTTC. This sequence encodes CATSSDQETQYF.

The chain links TRBV7-2 to TRBJ2-6; tentative D call: TRBD2 (5 bases). The CDR3 consists of 19 residues. CDR1 SGHTA and CDR2 FQGNSA come from the germline V gene. The V end was cut by 5 bases, the J end by 0 bases, with 20 bases between. This chain's CDR3 is CASSPRGELRTSGANVLTF. Written as DNA, the CDR3 is TGTGCCAGCAGCCCCCGGGGAGAGCTTAGAACCTCTGGGGCCAACGTCCTGACTTTC.

The chain uses TRBV23-1 and TRBJ2-3; D is undetermined. TRBV23-1 is classed as an ORF, of uncertain function. Trimming removed 4 bases from V and 2 bases from J, with 4 bases in between. The CDR3 spans 12 residues. The DNA of the CDR3 is TGCGCCAGCAGTCGTCACACAGATACGCAGTATTTT. Translating it yields CASSRHTDTQYF.

The V gene is TRBV6-1, the J gene TRBJ1-2; tentative D call: TRBD1 (6 bases). Germline V CDR1 and CDR2: MNHNS, SASEGT. V was shortened by 2 bases and J by 8 bases, with 21 bases between the two germline ends. The CDR3 sequence is 16 residues long. Written as DNA, the CDR3 is TGTGCCAGCAGTGAAAAAGGACAGATCTTCGTACGGGGCTACACCTTC. This sequence encodes CASSEKGQIFVRGYTF.

V gene TRBV7-2 combines with J gene TRBJ1-3; 8 bases map to TRBD1. From germline, CDR1 is SGHTA and CDR2 FQGNSA. The CDR3 is 18 amino acids. After removal of 5 bases from V and 2 bases from J, the junction contained 14 bases not matched to a gene. The CDR3 reads CASSLKENRGGPGNTIYF. CDR3 DNA: TGTGCCAGCAGCCTAAAAGAGAACAGGGGGGGGCCTGGAAACACCATATATTTT.

This chain joins TRBV10-1 and TRBJ2-2; 7 nucleotides align to TRBD1. The CDR3 loop spans 14 amino acids. CDR1 and CDR2 (germline): WNHNN, SYGVQD (reference sequence). V gave up 5 bases and J gave up 1 base; unmatched junction bases: 1. This chain's CDR3 is CASSRDRNTGELFF. The CDR3 nucleotides read TGCGCCAGCAGTCGGGACAGGAACACCGGGGAGCTGTTTTTT.

This clone was seen once. V is TRBV2 and J is TRBJ2-3; the match to TRBD1 covers 11 bases. Germline values: CDR1 SNHLY, CDR2 FYNNEI. CDR3 length: 16 residues. After removal of 5 bases from V and 6 bases from J, the junction contained 10 bases not matched to a gene. The CDR3: CASSWTGGAVADTQYF. The CDR3 coding sequence is TGTGCCAGCAGTTGGACAGGGGGCGCCGTGGCGGATACGCAGTATTTT.

The chain couples TRBV7-9 to TRBJ1-5; D is unresolved. Trimming removed 4 bases from V and 1 base from J, with 11 bases in between. The germline gives CDR1 SEHNR, CDR2 FQNEAQ (reference sequence). This CDR3 contains 15 residues. CDR3 loop: CASSSLGGSNQPQHF. CDR3 nucleotides: TGTGCCAGCAGCTCTCTCGGAGGAAGCAATCAGCCCCAGCATTTT.

This chain links TRBV13 with TRBJ1-3; no definite D call. V was trimmed by 5 bases and J by 1 base, leaving 9 bases between them. Looked up from germline, CDR1 is PRHDT and CDR2 is FYEKMQ (reference sequence). This CDR3 spans 14 amino acids. This CDR3 is CASSPAKSGNTIYF. The CDR3 coding sequence is TGTGCCAGCAGCCCCGCTAAATCTGGAAACACCATATATTTT.

The rearrangement joins TRBV5-1 to TRBJ1-4, with D perhaps TRBD1 (5 bases). V lost 3 bases to trimming and J lost 5 bases, with 17 bases between them. CDR3 size: 16 residues. Looked up from germline, CDR1 is SGHRS and CDR2 is YFSETQ. The CDR3 DNA follows: TGCGCCAGCAGCTACGGTTGGTCAGGGCTAAATGAAAAACTGTTTTTT. Translated: CASSYGWSGLNEKLFF.

This chain joins TRBV5-1 and TRBJ2-7; 7 nucleotides match TRBD1. V was clipped by 2 bases and J by 3 bases; unmatched bases: 5. Per the germline V gene, CDR1 is SGHRS and CDR2 is YFSETQ. The CDR3 consists of 14 residues. The CDR3 DNA reads as TGCGCCAGCAGCTTAGCCGGACAGGTCTACGAGCAGTACTTC. Translation: CASSLAGQVYEQYF.

The chain couples TRBV4-2 to TRBJ2-3, with 8 nucleotides matching TRBD2. V lost 6 bases to trimming and J lost 2 bases; unmatched junction nucleotides: 10. Germline V gene data show CDR1 as LGHNA and CDR2 as YNFKEQ. This CDR3 is 16 amino acids long. The CDR3 nucleotides read TGTGCCAGCAGACTGGTGAGCGGGGGCGACACAGATACGCAGTATTTT. Its translation: CASRLVSGGDTDTQYF.

The CDR3 DNA sequence: TGTGCCAGCAGCCGAGACAGGGAGAAACTACAAGAGACCCAGTACTTC. It codes for CASSRDREKLQETQYF. The V call is TRBV11-2, the J call TRBJ2-5; 7 bases fit TRBD1. The trim removed 5 bases at V and 2 bases at J, leaving 11 bases unmatched. This CDR3 region has 16 residues. CDR1 and CDR2 (germline): SGHAT, FQNNGV.

This rearrangement joins TRBV12-5 to TRBJ1-4, with D possibly TRBD1 on 6 matching bases. This CDR3 has 17 amino acids. The germline gives CDR1 LGHNT, CDR2 FRNRAP. V lost 3 bases, J lost 0 bases, and 14 bases lay in between. CDR3 coding DNA: TGTGCTAGTGGTTTCGGGGACAAAGGTGCAACTAATGAAAAACTGTTTTTT. This sequence encodes CASGFGDKGATNEKLFF.

The V call is TRBV10-3, the J call TRBJ1-6; a weak D match, TRBD1 (6 bases). The CDR3 spans 15 residues. V lost 5 bases, J lost 4 bases, and 12 bases lay in between. Germline values: CDR1 ENHRY, CDR2 SYGVKD. CDR3 DNA sequence: TGTGCCATCAGTCCAAGGGACACTTATAATTCACCCCTCCACTTT. Encoded protein: CAISPRDTYNSPLHF.

This chain links TRBV7-2 with TRBJ1-3; a weak D match, TRBD1 (5 bases). Trimming took 1 base from V and 0 from J, leaving 13 bases between them. The germline CDR1 and CDR2 sequences are SGHTA and FQGNSA. The CDR3 has 17 residues. As DNA, the CDR3 is TGTGCCAGCAGCTTAGAACCCACAGGTCCCTCTGGAAACACCATATATTTT. Amino acid sequence: CASSLEPTGPSGNTIYF.

The genes are TRBV6-1 and TRBJ1-4, with 10 bases matching TRBD1. The J segment lost 8 bases and the V segment lost 6 bases, leaving 9 bases of the junction unmatched. This CDR3 has 15 amino acids. Germline V lookup: CDR1 MNHNS, CDR2 SASEGT. In DNA, the CDR3 is TGTGCCAGCAGGGGGACCGGGACAGGGGACGAAAAACTGTTTTTT. Translating gives CASRGTGTGDEKLFF.

This clone was found a few times. The V call is TRBV4-3, the J call TRBJ1-2; D is possibly TRBD1 (5 bases). This CDR3 region has 14 residues. The germline V gene encodes CDR1 LGHNA and CDR2 YSLEER. V shed 0 bases and J shed 4 bases, with 9 bases lying between them. CDR3 nucleotides: TGCGCCAGCAGCCAAGATGTTCAGGGCTATGGCTACACCTTC. This translates into CASSQDVQGYGYTF.